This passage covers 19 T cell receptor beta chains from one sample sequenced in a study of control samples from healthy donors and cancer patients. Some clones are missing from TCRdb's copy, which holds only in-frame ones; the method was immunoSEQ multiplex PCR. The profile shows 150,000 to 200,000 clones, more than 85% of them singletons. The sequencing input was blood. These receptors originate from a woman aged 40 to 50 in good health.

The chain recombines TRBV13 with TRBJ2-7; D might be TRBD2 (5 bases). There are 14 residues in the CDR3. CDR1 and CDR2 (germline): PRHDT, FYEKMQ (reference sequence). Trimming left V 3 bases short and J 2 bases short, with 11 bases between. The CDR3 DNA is TGTGCCAGCAGCTTCCGGGATTTACCCTACGAGCAGTACTTC. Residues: CASSFRDLPYEQYF.

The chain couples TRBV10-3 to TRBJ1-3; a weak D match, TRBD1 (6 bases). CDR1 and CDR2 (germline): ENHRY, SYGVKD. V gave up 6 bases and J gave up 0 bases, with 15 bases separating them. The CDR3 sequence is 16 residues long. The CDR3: CAISPAGDSSGNTIYF. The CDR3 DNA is TGTGCCATCAGCCCAGCAGGGGATTCCTCTGGAAACACCATATATTTT.

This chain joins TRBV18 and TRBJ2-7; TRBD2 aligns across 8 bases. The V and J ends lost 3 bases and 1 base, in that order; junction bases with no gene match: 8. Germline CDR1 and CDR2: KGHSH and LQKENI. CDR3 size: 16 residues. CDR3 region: CASSPTGVAGSYEQYF. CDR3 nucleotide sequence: TGTGCCAGCTCACCTACCGGGGTAGCGGGGTCCTACGAGCAGTACTTC.

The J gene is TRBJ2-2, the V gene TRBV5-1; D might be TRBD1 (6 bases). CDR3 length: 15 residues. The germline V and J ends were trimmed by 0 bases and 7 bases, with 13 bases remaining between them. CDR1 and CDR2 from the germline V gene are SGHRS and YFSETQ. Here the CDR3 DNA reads TGCGCCAGCAGCTTGGGCGCTGAGGGGGTCGGGGAGCTGTTTTTT. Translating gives CASSLGAEGVGELFF.

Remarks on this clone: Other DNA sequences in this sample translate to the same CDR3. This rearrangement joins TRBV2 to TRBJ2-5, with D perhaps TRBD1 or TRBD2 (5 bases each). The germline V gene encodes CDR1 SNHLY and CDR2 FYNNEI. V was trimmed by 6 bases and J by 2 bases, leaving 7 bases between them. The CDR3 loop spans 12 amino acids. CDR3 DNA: TGTGCCAGCAGGGGGGATCAAGAGACCCAGTACTTC. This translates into CASRGDQETQYF.

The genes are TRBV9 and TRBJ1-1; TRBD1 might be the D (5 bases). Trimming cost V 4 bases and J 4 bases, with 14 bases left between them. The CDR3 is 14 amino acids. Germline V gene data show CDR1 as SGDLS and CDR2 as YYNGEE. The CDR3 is CASSPGWGSTEAFF. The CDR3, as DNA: TGTGCCAGCAGCCCCGGGTGGGGGTCCACTGAAGCTTTCTTT.

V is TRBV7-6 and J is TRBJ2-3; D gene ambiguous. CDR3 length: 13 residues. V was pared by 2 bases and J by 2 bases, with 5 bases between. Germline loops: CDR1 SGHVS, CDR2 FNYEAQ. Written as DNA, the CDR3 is TGTGCCAGCAGCTTAATTTCCACAGATACGCAGTATTTT. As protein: CASSLISTDTQYF. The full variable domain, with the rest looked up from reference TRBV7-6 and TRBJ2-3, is GAGVSQSPRYKVTKRGQDVALRCDPISGHVSLYWYRQALGQGPEFLTYFNYEAQQDKSGLPNDRFSAERPEGSISTLTIQRTEQRDSAMYRCASSLISTDTQYFGPGTRLTVL.

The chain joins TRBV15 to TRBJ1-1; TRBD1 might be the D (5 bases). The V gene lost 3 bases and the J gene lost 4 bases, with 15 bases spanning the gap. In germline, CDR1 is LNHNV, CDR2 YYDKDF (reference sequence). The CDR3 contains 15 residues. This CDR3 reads CATSSVRQQFTEAFF. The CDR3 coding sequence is TGTGCCACCAGCAGCGTGCGACAGCAATTCACTGAAGCTTTCTTT.

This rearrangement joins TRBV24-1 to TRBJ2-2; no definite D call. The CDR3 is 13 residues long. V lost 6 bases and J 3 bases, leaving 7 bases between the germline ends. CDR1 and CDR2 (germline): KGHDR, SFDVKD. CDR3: CATSRADTGELFF. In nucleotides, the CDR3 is TGTGCCACCAGTCGTGCCGACACCGGGGAGCTGTTTTTT.

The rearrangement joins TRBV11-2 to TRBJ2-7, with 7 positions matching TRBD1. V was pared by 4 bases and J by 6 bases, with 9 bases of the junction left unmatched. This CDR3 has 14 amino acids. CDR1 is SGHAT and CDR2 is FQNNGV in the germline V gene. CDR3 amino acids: CASSYRTGLSEQYF. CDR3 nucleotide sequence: TGTGCCAGCAGCTACCGGACAGGACTCTCCGAGCAGTACTTC. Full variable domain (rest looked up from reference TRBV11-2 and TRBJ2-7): EAGVAQSPRYKIIEKRQSVAFWCNPISGHATLYWYQQILGQGPKLLIQFQNNGVVDDSQLPKDRFSAERLKGVDSTLKIQPAKLEDSAVYLCASSYRTGLSEQYFGPGTRLTVT.

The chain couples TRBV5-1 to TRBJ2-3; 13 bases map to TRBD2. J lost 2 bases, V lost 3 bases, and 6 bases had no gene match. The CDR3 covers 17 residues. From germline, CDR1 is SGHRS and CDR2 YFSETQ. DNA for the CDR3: TGCGCCAGCAGCTGGGGACTAGCGGGGATCTCCACAGATACGCAGTATTTT. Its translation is CASSWGLAGISTDTQYF.

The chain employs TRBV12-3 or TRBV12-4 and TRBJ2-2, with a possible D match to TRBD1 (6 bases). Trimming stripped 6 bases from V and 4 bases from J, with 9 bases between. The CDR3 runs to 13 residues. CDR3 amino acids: CASRRQVTGELFF. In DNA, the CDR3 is TGTGCCAGCAGAAGACAGGTCACCGGGGAGCTGTTTTTT.

In DNA form, the CDR3 reads TGTGCCAGCAGCTCCTCCGGGGGAAGTAACTATGGCTACACCTTC. Amino acid sequence: CASSSSGGSNYGYTF. V and J are TRBV7-9 and TRBJ1-2; D might be TRBD1 (5 bases). The germline CDR1 and CDR2 sequences are SEHNR and FQNEAQ (reference sequence). V lost 4 bases, J lost 1 base, and 13 bases lay in between. The length of the CDR3 is 15 residues.

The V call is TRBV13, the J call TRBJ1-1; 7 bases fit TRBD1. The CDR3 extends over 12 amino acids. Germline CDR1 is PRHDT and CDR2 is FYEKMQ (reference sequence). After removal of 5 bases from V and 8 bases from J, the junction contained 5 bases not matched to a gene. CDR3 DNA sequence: TGTGCCAGCAGCCTCCGACAGGGCGAAGCTTTCTTT. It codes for CASSLRQGEAFF.

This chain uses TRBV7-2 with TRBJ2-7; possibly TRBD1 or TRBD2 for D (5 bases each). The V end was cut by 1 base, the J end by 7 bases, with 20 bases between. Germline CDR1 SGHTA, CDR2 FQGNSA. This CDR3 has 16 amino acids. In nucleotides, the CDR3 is TGTGCCAGCAGCTTAGAGTTAGCCCCCACTTGGGGGGAGCAGTACTTC. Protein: CASSLELAPTWGEQYF.

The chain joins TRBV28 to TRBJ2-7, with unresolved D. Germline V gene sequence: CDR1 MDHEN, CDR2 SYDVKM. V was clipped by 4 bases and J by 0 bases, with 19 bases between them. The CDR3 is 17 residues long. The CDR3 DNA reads TGTGCCAGCAGTTCCTCCCGGCAAGAGCAGTTCTCCTACGAGCAGTACTTC. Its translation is CASSSSRQEQFSYEQYF.

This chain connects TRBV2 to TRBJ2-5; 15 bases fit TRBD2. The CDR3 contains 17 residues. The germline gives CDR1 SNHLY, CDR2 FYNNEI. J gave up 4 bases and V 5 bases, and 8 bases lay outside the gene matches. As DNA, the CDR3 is TGTGCCAGCAGTAAATGGACTAGCGGGGGGGCCGGAGAGACCCAGTACTTC. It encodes CASSKWTSGGAGETQYF. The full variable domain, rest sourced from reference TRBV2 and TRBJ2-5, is EPEVTQTPSHQVTQMGQEVILRCVPISNHLYFYWYRQILGQKVEFLVSFYNNEISEKSEIFDDQFSVERPDGSNFTLKIRSTKLEDSAMYFCASSKWTSGGAGETQYFGPGTRLLVL.

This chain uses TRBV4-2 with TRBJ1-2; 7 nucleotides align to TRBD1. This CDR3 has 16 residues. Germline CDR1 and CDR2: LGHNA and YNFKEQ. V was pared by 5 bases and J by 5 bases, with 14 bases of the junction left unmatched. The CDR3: CASSVLGEGAPYGYTF. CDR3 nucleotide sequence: TGTGCCAGCAGCGTCCTCGGGGAGGGGGCACCTTATGGCTACACCTTC.

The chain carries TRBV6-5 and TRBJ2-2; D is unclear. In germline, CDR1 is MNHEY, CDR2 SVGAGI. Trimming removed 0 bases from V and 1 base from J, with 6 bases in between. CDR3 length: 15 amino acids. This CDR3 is CASSYSTVNTGELFF. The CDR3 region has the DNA TGTGCCAGCAGTTACTCCACAGTGAACACCGGGGAGCTGTTTTTT.